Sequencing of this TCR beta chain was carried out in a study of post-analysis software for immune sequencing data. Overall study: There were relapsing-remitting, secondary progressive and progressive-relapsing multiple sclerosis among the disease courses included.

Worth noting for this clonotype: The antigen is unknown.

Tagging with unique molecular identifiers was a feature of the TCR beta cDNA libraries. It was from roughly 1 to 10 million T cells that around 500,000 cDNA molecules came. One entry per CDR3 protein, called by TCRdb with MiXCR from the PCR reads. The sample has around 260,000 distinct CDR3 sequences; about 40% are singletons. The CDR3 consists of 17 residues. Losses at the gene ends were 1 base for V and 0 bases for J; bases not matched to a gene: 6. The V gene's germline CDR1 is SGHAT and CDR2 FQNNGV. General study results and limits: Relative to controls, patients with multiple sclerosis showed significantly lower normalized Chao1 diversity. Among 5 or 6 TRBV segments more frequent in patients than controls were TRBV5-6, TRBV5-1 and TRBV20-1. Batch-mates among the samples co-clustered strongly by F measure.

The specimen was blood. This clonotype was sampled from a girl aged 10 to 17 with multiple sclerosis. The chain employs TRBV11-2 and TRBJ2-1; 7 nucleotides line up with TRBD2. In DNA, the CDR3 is TGTGCCAGCAGCTTAGTCCCAGCGGGGTTCTCCTACAATGAGCAGTTCTTC. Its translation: CASSLVPAGFSYNEQFF.